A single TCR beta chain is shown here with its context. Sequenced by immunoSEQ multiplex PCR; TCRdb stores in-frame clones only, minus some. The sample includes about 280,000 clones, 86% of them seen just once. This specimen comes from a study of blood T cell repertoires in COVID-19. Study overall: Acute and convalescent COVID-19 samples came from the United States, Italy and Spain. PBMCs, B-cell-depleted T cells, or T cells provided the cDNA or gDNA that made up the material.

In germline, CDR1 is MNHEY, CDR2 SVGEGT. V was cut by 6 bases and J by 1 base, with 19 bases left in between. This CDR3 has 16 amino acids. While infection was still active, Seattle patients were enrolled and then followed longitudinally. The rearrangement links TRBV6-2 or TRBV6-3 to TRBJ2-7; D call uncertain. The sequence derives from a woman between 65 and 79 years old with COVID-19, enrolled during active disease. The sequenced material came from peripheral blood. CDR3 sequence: CASSHEMAEKSYEQYF. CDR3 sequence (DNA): TGTGCCAGCAGCCACGAGATGGCGGAAAAATCCTACGAGCAGTACTTC.